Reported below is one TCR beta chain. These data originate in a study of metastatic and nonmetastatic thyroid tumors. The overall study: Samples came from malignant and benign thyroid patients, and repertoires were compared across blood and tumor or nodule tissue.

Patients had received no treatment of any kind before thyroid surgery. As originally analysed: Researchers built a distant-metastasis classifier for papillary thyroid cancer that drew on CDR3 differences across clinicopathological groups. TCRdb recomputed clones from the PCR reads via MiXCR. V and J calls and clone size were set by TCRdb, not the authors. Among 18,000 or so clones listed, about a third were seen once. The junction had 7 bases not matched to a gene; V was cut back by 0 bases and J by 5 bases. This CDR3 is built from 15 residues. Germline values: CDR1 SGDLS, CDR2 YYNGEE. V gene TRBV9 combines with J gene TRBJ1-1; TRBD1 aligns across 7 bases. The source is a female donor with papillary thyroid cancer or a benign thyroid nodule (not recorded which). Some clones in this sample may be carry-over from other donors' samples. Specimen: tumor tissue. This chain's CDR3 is CASSVADRVETEAFF. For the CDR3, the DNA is TGTGCCAGCAGCGTAGCTGACAGGGTGGAAACTGAAGCTTTCTTT. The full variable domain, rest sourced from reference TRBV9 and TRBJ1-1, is DSGVTQTPKHLITATGQRVTLRCSPRSGDLSVYWYQQSLDQGLQFLIQYYNGEERAKGNILERFSAQQFPDLHSELNLSSLELGDSALYFCASSVADRVETEAFFGQGTRLTVV.